Listed below are T cell receptor beta chains from one sample, sequenced in a study of blood T cells in healthy people across ages. TCRdb re-derived calls from the 5' RACE reads in MiXCR, one entry per CDR3 protein. Among more than 600,000 distinct CDR3 sequences listed, roughly 25% were seen once. This same sample was also taken into another study, of T cells of mothers and their children.

Input material: blood. The receptor source for this set is a boy aged 5 to 17 in good health. Each CDR3 is given with its conserved first and last residue. A D gene is named only where the DNA matches it firmly. A clone size is listed for some rows: how often the clone was seen (once, few, many), or a class if it is expanded.

d_call clone_size j_call v_call cdr3_nt cdr3_aa
NA NA TRBJ1-3 TRBV20-1 TGCAGTGCTAGAGATGTGGGAAACACCATATATTTT CSARDVGNTIYF
NA NA TRBJ2-5 TRBV29-1 TGCAGTGATCGGGGAAACCAAGAGACCCAGTACTTC CSDRGNQETQYF
NA NA TRBJ2-1 TRBV6-2/TRBV6-3 TGTGCCAGCAGTTACTGGGCCGGGTTTTCCTACAATGAGCAGTTCTTC CASSYWAGFSYNEQFF
NA NA TRBJ2-7 TRBV12-5 TGTGCTAGTGGTTTGTTGCCCGAGCAGTACTTC CASGLLPEQYF
NA few TRBJ2-7 TRBV6-2/TRBV6-3 TGTGCCAGCGAGGCGGAAACCTACGAGCAGTACTTC CASEAETYEQYF
NA few TRBJ1-3 TRBV18 TGTGCCAGCTCACCATCCGGGACGCCAAGCTCTGGAAACACCATATATTTT CASSPSGTPSSGNTIYF
NA NA TRBJ1-1 TRBV10-3 TGTGCCATCAGGAGCCCCGAACTGAACACTGAAGCTTTCTTT CAIRSPELNTEAFF
TRBD1 few TRBJ1-2 TRBV12-3/TRBV12-4 TGTGCCAGCAGTTTATATAGGGACAGATTGTCCGGCTACACCTTC CASSLYRDRLSGYTF
TRBD2 NA TRBJ2-5 TRBV18 TGTGCCAGCTCACCAAGCGGGGCCAACCAAGAGACCCAGTACTTC CASSPSGANQETQYF
TRBD2 few TRBJ2-5 TRBV6-2/TRBV6-3 TGTGCCAGCAGTAAGGGACTAGCGGGGGCCGCACAAGAGACCCAGTACTTC CASSKGLAGAAQETQYF
TRBD2 NA TRBJ2-3 TRBV11-2 TGTGCCAGCAGCTTCGAACTAGCGGGGAGTGGATCCACAGATACGCAGTATTTT CASSFELAGSGSTDTQYF
NA few TRBJ2-7 TRBV3-1 TGTGCCAGCAGCCAAGATGCCGCCAGGGAATACGAGCAGTACTTC CASSQDAAREYEQYF
NA NA TRBJ2-1 TRBV3-1 TGTGCCAGCAGCCTACGGGACTTTCTCTACAATGAGCAGTTCTTC CASSLRDFLYNEQFF
NA many TRBJ2-1 TRBV29-1 TGCAGCGCCAGGTCCGACAATGAGCAGTTCTTC CSARSDNEQFF
NA many TRBJ2-5 TRBV7-2 TGTGCCAGCAGCTTAGGGTACCAGTACCAAGAGACCCAGTACTTC CASSLGYQYQETQYF
TRBD1 NA TRBJ1-2 TRBV20-1 TGCAGTGCTCCCCGGGACAGCCAATATGGCTACACCTTC CSAPRDSQYGYTF
NA few TRBJ2-4 TRBV4-2 TGTGCCAGCAGCCAAGATGCGCGGCAGGTACTAGCCAAAAACATTCAGTACTTC CASSQDARQVLAKNIQYF
NA NA TRBJ2-5 TRBV7-6 TGTGCCAGCACGCCAATACTGTACCAAGAGACCCAGTACTTC CASTPILYQETQYF
TRBD1 NA TRBJ2-4 TRBV6-5 TGTGCCAGCAGTTACTCCAGGGGGCGCGGGGACATTCAGTACTTC CASSYSRGRGDIQYF
NA few TRBJ2-3 TRBV3-1 TGTGCCAGCAGCCAAGAAGGCCGAGCGCCAGATACGCAGTATTTT CASSQEGRAPDTQYF
NA once TRBJ2-1 TRBV7-9 TGTGCCAGCAGCTTAAGGGGTTACGACACGAATGAGCAGTTCTTC CASSLRGYDTNEQFF
NA NA TRBJ1-1 TRBV12-3/TRBV12-4 TGTGCCAGCAGTTTTGTAGGGGTCGCTGAAGCTTTCTTT CASSFVGVAEAFF
TRBD2 NA TRBJ2-2 TRBV6-6 TGTGCCAGCACCCGTAGCGGGTGGAACACCGGGGAGCTGTTTTTT CASTRSGWNTGELFF
TRBD2 once TRBJ2-3 TRBV20-1 TGCAGTGCTAGTAGGCGGGGGGCTAACACAGATACGCAGTATTTT CSASRRGANTDTQYF
NA once TRBJ2-1 TRBV29-1 TGCAGCTTGCCAAAGGACGGCTCCTACAATGAGCAGTTCTTC CSLPKDGSYNEQFF
TRBD1 few TRBJ2-1 TRBV9 TGTGCCAGCAGCATAGAGGGGGACAGATACAATGAGCAGTTCTTC CASSIEGDRYNEQFF
NA few TRBJ1-2 TRBV10-3 TGTGCCATCCCAAAAGCTAACTATGGCTACACCTTC CAIPKANYGYTF
TRBD2 NA TRBJ2-5 TRBV20-1 TGCAGTGCTAGAGATACGGGGGGTTACCAAGAGACCCAGTACTTC CSARDTGGYQETQYF
TRBD2 many TRBJ2-7 TRBV28 TGTGCCAGCAGTCCCTTCCTTTTCGGGACTAGCGTCTACGAGCAGTACTTC CASSPFLFGTSVYEQYF
NA NA TRBJ2-1 TRBV5-5 TGTGCCAGCAGCGCTCCGGGGGCACATGAGCAGTTCTTC CASSAPGAHEQFF
NA once TRBJ2-7 TRBV12-3/TRBV12-4 TGTGCCAGCAGTCTTGGGGAATTAGGAGACGAGCAGTACTTC CASSLGELGDEQYF
TRBD2 few TRBJ2-7 TRBV20-1 TGCAGTGCTAGAGGCCCGACTAGCGGCCCCTTCTACGAGCAGTACTTC CSARGPTSGPFYEQYF
NA NA TRBJ2-5 TRBV7-2 TGTACCAGCAGCTTAGGGCTAGTATCCGAAGAGACCCAGTACTTC CTSSLGLVSEETQYF
TRBD2 NA TRBJ2-3 TRBV5-4 TGTGCCAGCAGCGAAAGCGGGGGGGCGACAGATACGCAGTATTTT CASSESGGATDTQYF
TRBD2 NA TRBJ2-3 TRBV7-9 TGTGCCAGCAGCTGGGGACTAGCGAGCGACCCAGATACGCAGTATTTT CASSWGLASDPDTQYF
NA few TRBJ2-2 TRBV11-2 TGTGCCAGCAGCTTAATATACACCGGGGAGCTGTTTTTT CASSLIYTGELFF
NA NA TRBJ1-6 TRBV9 TGTGCCAGCAGCGTAGGACCTGGGAATTCACCCCTCCACTTT CASSVGPGNSPLHF
TRBD2 few TRBJ2-7 TRBV4-2 TGTGCCAGCAGCCAAACTAGCGGGCCCTCCTACGAGCAGTACTTC CASSQTSGPSYEQYF
NA few TRBJ2-7 TRBV19 TGTGCCAGTAGTATAGCTCCGAACTCAGACGAGCAGTACTTC CASSIAPNSDEQYF
NA many TRBJ1-2 TRBV12-3/TRBV12-4 TGTGCCAGCAGTTTAGGCAGGGACTATGGCTACACCTTC CASSLGRDYGYTF
TRBD2 NA TRBJ2-7 TRBV7-9 TGTGCCAGCAGCTCGATGGGACTAGCGGGAGCCTACGAGCAGTACTTC CASSSMGLAGAYEQYF
NA few TRBJ1-2 TRBV28 TGTGCCAGCAGAGAAACTGACAGGATCTATGGCTACACCTTC CASRETDRIYGYTF
NA few TRBJ2-7 TRBV3-1 TGTGCCAGCAGCCCCCGGGGGAACTCCCTAGTGTGGTCCTACGAGCAGTACTTC CASSPRGNSLVWSYEQYF
TRBD2 NA TRBJ2-5 TRBV5-4 TGTGCCAGCAGCCCTGGTGTGACTAGCGGGGAGGGGACCCAGTACTTC CASSPGVTSGEGTQYF
NA few TRBJ2-2 TRBV6-5 TGTGCCAGCAGTTACTCGGTCACCAACACCGGGGAGCTGTTTTTT CASSYSVTNTGELFF
TRBD2 few TRBJ2-3 TRBV6-5 TGTGCCAGCAGTTACTCGTTAGCGGGGGGCACAGATACGCAGTATTTT CASSYSLAGGTDTQYF
NA few TRBJ2-5 TRBV7-9 TGTGCCAGCCGATCTCCCGCGCTTTCACGGGATATCGTAACCCAGTACTTC CASRSPALSRDIVTQYF
NA few TRBJ2-5 TRBV2 TGTGCCAGCAGTGGCGGTAGTATGGAGACCCAGTACTTC CASSGGSMETQYF
TRBD2 NA TRBJ2-7 TRBV28 TGTGCCAGCATATTGGGAGGGGCCGGAGCAAAAGAGCAGTACTTC CASILGGAGAKEQYF
NA few TRBJ2-7 TRBV9 TGTGCCAGCAGCGTAGAGGCTCAGCCCTACGAGCAGTACTTC CASSVEAQPYEQYF
TRBD1 few TRBJ1-2 TRBV20-1 TGCAGTACTAGAGTTGGGACAGGGATCTATGGCTACACCTTC CSTRVGTGIYGYTF
TRBD2 NA TRBJ2-3 TRBV9 TGTGCCAGCAGCGTAGATGAGCGGGAGATTATAGATACGCAGTATTTT CASSVDEREIIDTQYF
NA NA TRBJ2-3 TRBV5-1 TGCGCCAGCTGTCCAGGAGGACGGGCAGATACGCAGTATTTT CASCPGGRADTQYF
NA NA TRBJ1-6 TRBV27 TGTGCCAGCAGGGCCCGCTCCGATGGCTCCTATAATTCACCCCTCCACTTT CASRARSDGSYNSPLHF
NA few TRBJ2-1 TRBV12-3/TRBV12-4 TGTGCCATCACAGGGTTGGGTCTCCACAATGAGCAGTTCTTC CAITGLGLHNEQFF